This T cell receptor beta chain was observed in a study of T-cell reconstitution after alpha-beta-depleted transplantation in children. Trimming left V 3 bases short and J 8 bases short, with 16 bases between. This CDR3 region has 13 residues. Germline-derived CDR1 and CDR2 are DFQATT and SNEGSKA (reference sequence). As regards this clonotype: No antigen is known for it.

Study observations and caveats: Elevated TCRbeta diversity at day 60 was traced, in some patients, to surviving recipient T cells and thymic progenitors. About two months after transplant, alpha-beta T cells reportedly came from several hundred expanded graft clones.

For TCRbeta, the library was prepared with unique molecular identifiers. In TCRdb, the PCR reads were re-called with MiXCR into one record per CDR3 protein. Among about 500,000 distinct CDR3 sequences listed, over 9.5% were seen once. Sequencing was performed on PBMCs, mostly from graft donor cells, taken 180 days after TCRalphabeta/CD19-depleted stem cell transplant. The clonotype was recovered from a female patient aged 2-15 years who had a stem cell transplant for aplastic anemia, so the T cells may come from the graft donor. This chain uses TRBV20-1 with TRBJ1-1; D uncertain. CDR3 nucleotides: TGCAGTGCTAGTAATCAGCCAAAAGCCGAAGCTTTCTTT. Amino acid sequence: CSASNQPKAEAFF.